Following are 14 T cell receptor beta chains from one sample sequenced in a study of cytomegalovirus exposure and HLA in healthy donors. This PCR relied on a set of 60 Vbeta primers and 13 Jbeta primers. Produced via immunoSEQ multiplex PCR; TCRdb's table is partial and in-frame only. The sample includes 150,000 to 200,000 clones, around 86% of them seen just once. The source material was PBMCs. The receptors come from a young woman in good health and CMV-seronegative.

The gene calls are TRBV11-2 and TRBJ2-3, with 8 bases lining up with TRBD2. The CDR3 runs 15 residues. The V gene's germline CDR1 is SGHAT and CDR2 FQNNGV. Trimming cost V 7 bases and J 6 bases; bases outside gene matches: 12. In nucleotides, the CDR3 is TGTGCCAGCACGTTGCGGGGGGCCTCTCCCGATACGCAGTATTTT. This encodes CASTLRGASPDTQYF.

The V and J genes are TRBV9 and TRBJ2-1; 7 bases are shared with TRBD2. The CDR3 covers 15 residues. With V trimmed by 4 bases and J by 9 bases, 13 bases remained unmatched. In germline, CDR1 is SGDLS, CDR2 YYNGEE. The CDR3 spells CASSPRVGAGSEQFF. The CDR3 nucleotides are TGTGCCAGCAGCCCCCGGGTAGGAGCGGGAAGTGAGCAGTTCTTC.

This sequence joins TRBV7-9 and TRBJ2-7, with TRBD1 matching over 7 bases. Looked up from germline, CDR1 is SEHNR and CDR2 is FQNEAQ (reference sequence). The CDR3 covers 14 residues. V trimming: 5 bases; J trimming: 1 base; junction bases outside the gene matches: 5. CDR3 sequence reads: CASSPGTVSYEQYF. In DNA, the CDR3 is TGTGCCAGCAGCCCCGGGACAGTATCCTACGAGCAGTACTTC.

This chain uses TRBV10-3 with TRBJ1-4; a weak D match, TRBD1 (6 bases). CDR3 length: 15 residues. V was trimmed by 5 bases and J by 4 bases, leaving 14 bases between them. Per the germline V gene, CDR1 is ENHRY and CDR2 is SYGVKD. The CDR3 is CAISQGILRNEKLFF. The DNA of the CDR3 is TGTGCCATCAGTCAGGGGATTCTGCGTAATGAAAAACTGTTTTTT.

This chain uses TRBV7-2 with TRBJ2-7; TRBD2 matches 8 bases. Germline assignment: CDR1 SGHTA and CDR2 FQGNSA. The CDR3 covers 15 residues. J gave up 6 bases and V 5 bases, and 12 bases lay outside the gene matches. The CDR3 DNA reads TGTGCCAGCAGCCAACCGGGACTAGACTACGCCGAGCAGTACTTC. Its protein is CASSQPGLDYAEQYF.

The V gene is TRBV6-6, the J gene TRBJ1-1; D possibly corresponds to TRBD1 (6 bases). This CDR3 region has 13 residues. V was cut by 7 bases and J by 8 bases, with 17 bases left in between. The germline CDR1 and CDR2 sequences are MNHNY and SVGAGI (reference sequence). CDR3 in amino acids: CASTPLRGAEAFF. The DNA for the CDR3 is TGTGCCAGCACTCCCCTGCGGGGGGCCGAAGCTTTCTTT.

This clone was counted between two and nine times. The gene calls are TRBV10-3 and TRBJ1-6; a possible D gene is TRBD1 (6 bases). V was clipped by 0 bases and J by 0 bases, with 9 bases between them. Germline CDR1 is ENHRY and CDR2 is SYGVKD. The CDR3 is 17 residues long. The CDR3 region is CAISESGASSYNSPLHF. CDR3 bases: TGTGCCATCAGTGAGTCGGGGGCAAGCTCCTATAATTCACCCCTCCACTTT.

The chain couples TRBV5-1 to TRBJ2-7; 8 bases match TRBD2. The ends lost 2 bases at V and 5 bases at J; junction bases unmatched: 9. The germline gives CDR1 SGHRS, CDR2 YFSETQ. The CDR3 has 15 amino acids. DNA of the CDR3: TGCGCCAGCAGCTTACTAGCGGATGCCCCCAACGAGCAGTACTTC. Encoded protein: CASSLLADAPNEQYF.

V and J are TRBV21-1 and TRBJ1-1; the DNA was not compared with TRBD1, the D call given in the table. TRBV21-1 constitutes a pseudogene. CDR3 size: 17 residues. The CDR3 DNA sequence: TGTAGGACGGGGTTGGGTGGCAGGGTGACAGGGGGCGAGTGGGCTTTCTTT. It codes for CRTGLGGRVTGGEWAFF.

The CDR3 DNA sequence: TGTGCCAGCAGACGCGGGAGTGCCTACGAGCAGTACTTC. It encodes CASRRGSAYEQYF. This chain links TRBV11-1 with TRBJ2-7; TRBD2 agrees at 7 bases. V lost 6 bases to trimming and J lost 2 bases; unmatched junction nucleotides: 4. In germline, CDR1 is SGHAT, CDR2 FQDESV (reference sequence). This CDR3 is 13 amino acids long.

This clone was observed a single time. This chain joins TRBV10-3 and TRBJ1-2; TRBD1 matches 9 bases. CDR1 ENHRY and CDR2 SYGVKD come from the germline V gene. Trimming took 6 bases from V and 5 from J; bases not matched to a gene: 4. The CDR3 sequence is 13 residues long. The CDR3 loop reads CAISSGTGYGYTF. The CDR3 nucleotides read TGTGCCATCAGCTCCGGGACAGGGTATGGCTACACCTTC.

This CDR3 is CATRDRDNIQYF. DNA for the CDR3: TGTGCCACCCGGGACAGGGATAACATTCAGTACTTC. The gene calls are TRBV2 and TRBJ2-4, with 9 bases fitting TRBD1. The ends lost 10 bases at V and 7 bases at J; junction bases unmatched: 5. Germline loops: CDR1 SNHLY, CDR2 FYNNEI. This CDR3 region has 12 residues.

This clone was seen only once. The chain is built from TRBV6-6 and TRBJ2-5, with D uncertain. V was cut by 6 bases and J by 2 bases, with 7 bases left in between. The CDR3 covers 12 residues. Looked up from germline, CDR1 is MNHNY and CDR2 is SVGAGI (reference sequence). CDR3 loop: CASRAGQETQYF. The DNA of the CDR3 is TGTGCCAGCAGAGCCGGGCAAGAGACCCAGTACTTC.

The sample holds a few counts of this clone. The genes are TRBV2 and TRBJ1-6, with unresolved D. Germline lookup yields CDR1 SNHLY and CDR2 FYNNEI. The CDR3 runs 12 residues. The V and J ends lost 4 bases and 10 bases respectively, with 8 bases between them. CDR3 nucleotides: TGTGCCAGCAGTGGGGCAGACTCACCCCTCCACTTT. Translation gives CASSGADSPLHF.